Presented here are 32 T cell receptor beta chains from one specimen sequenced in a study of blood T cell repertoires in COVID-19 (dated by TCRdb to the early 2020s). Library preparation was by the immunoSEQ multiplex PCR assay. TCRdb took this table from immuneACCESS and kept in-frame rearrangements with V and J called. Such tables lack part of the clones; where checked against another copy, unresolved V genes explain under half of the gap, and the rest is unexplained. The sample table contains about 70,000 clones; only one count was recorded for roughly 79% of them. Of the sample, 20% to 25% is held by the ten largest clones. The sequenced sample was peripheral blood. Receptor source: a man between 70 and 80 years old with acute or convalescent COVID-19.

J is TRBJ2-6 and V is TRBV4-2, with a weak D call TRBD1 (6 bases). V was shortened by 3 bases and J by 4 bases, with 13 bases between the two germline ends. The CDR3 consists of 16 residues. Germline values: CDR1 LGHNA, CDR2 YNFKEQ. CDR3 protein: CASSHPTGRGANVLTF. DNA of the CDR3: TGTGCCAGCAGCCACCCAACAGGGCGGGGGGCCAACGTCCTGACTTTC.

This sequence joins TRBV13 and TRBJ1-1, with TRBD1 identical over 7 bases. Germline loops: CDR1 PRHDT, CDR2 FYEKMQ (reference sequence). The CDR3 totals 14 residues. After removal of 4 bases from V and 1 base from J, the junction contained 3 bases not matched to a gene. The CDR3 DNA reads TGTGCCAGCAGCTCCGGGACAGAGAACACTGAAGCTTTCTTT. It specifies CASSSGTENTEAFF.

The chain has TRBV18 and TRBJ2-1; D unclear. V shed 0 bases and J shed 2 bases, with 11 bases lying between them. The CDR3 extends over 16 amino acids. From germline, CDR1 is KGHSH and CDR2 LQKENI. As DNA, the CDR3 is TGTGCCAGCTCACCACCTCAACAGCCAGCCTACAATGAGCAGTTCTTC. It codes for CASSPPQQPAYNEQFF.

The genes are TRBV5-4 and TRBJ1-3, with a weak D call TRBD1 (6 bases). The CDR3 runs to 13 residues. Per germline, CDR1 SGHNT and CDR2 YYREEE (reference sequence). V shed 2 bases and J shed 3 bases, with 6 bases lying between them. The DNA for the CDR3 is TGTGCCAGCAGCTTCAGGGGTGGAAACACCATATATTTT. Residues: CASSFRGGNTIYF. The full variable domain, rest sourced from reference TRBV5-4 and TRBJ1-3, is ETGVTQSPTHLIKTRGQQVTLRCSSQSGHNTVSWYQQALGQGPQFIFQYYREEENGRGNFPPRFSGLQFPNYSSELNVNALELDDSALYLCASSFRGGNTIYFGEGSWLTVV.

This clone was observed a few times. V is TRBV24-1 and J is TRBJ2-7, with TRBD2 matching 10 bases. Germline V gene data show CDR1 as KGHDR and CDR2 as SFDVKD. This CDR3 is 15 amino acids long. Unmatched junction bases numbered 3, after V lost 0 bases and J lost 5 bases. Written as DNA, the CDR3 is TGTGCCACCAGTGATTTGGCTAGCGGGAGTAACGAGCAGTACTTC. The encoded protein is CATSDLASGSNEQYF.

The chain is built from TRBV6-5 and TRBJ1-2; 7 nucleotides agree with TRBD1. This CDR3 is built from 12 residues. Per the germline V gene, CDR1 is MNHEY and CDR2 is SVGAGI. J was trimmed by 7 bases and V by 2 bases; bases with no gene match: 1. The DNA for the CDR3 is TGTGCCAGCAGTTACGGGACAGCTGGCTACACCTTC. It encodes CASSYGTAGYTF.

The chain combines TRBV5-1 with TRBJ1-4, with TRBD1 identical over 8 bases. The CDR3 extends over 17 amino acids. With 4 bases clipped from V and 4 bases from J, the junction kept 12 bases outside the gene matches. Germline CDR1 is SGHRS and CDR2 is YFSETQ. The CDR3 loop reads CASSGGDRRFVNEKLFF. For the CDR3, the DNA is TGCGCCAGCAGCGGCGGGGACAGGCGGTTCGTTAATGAAAAACTGTTTTTT.

The rearrangement joins TRBV19 to TRBJ2-3; D uncertain. The CDR3 length is 16 residues. V lost 3 bases and J 0 bases, leaving 13 bases between the germline ends. From germline, CDR1 is LNHDA and CDR2 SQIVND (reference sequence). The CDR3 spells CASSMGRSGSTDTQYF. CDR3 bases: TGTGCCAGTAGTATGGGTAGGAGTGGGAGCACAGATACGCAGTATTTT.

V usage is TRBV9 and J usage is TRBJ2-7; 11 bases are a match to TRBD2. Germline V gene data show CDR1 as SGDLS and CDR2 as YYNGEE. The length of the CDR3 is 16 residues. V was clipped by 0 bases and J by 1 base; unmatched bases: 3. The CDR3, as DNA: TGTGCCAGCAGCGTAGCTGGGACTAGCGGTTCCTACGAGCAGTACTTC. Translation gives CASSVAGTSGSYEQYF.

The chain links TRBV18 to TRBJ2-3; possibly TRBD1 for D (6 bases). This CDR3 has 17 residues. V was pared by 2 bases and J by 1 base, with 16 bases between. Germline-derived CDR1 and CDR2 are KGHSH and LQKENI. DNA for the CDR3: TGTGCCAGCTCACCAGCCCAGGGGCAGCTAGGCACAGATACGCAGTATTTT. Its protein product is CASSPAQGQLGTDTQYF.

This clone has more than one count but fewer than ten. This rearrangement joins TRBV12-5 to TRBJ2-2; 15 nucleotides match TRBD2. The CDR3 covers 22 residues. Per germline, CDR1 LGHNT and CDR2 FRNRAP. With V trimmed by 0 bases and J by 3 bases, 14 bases remained unmatched. DNA for the CDR3: TGTGCTAGTGGTTTGGTACTCGGGACTAGCGGGAGGTCCGGAGGGTACACCGGGGAGCTGTTTTTT. Its translation is CASGLVLGTSGRSGGYTGELFF.

The chain uses TRBV19 and TRBJ2-1; 11 bases line up with TRBD1. J was trimmed by 2 bases and V by 5 bases; bases with no gene match: 5. The CDR3 contains 16 residues. The germline CDR1 and CDR2 sequences are LNHDA and SQIVND (reference sequence). The CDR3 DNA sequence: TGTGCCAGTAGTCCGAGGGACAGGGGGACCTACAATGAGCAGTTCTTC. Its translation is CASSPRDRGTYNEQFF.

V and J are TRBV6-6 and TRBJ1-1, with D possibly TRBD1 on 5 matching bases. The CDR3 loop spans 14 amino acids. The germline V gene has CDR1 MNHNY and CDR2 SVGAGI (reference sequence). V lost 6 bases and J lost 4, with 15 bases in between. The CDR3 DNA reads as TGTGCCAGCAGGGGGGGAATAGAGAGCACTGAAGCTTTCTTT. It translates to CASRGGIESTEAFF.

The chain links TRBV3-1 (or the pseudogene TRBV3-2) to TRBJ1-6; TRBD1 is a possible D gene (6 bases). V lost 0 bases to trimming and J lost 7 bases, with 16 bases between them. The CDR3 contains 17 residues. Germline lookup yields CDR1 LGHDT and CDR2 YNNKEL (reference sequence). The CDR3 spells CASSQDPGPGANSPLHF. CDR3 nucleotide sequence: TGTGCCAGCAGCCAAGATCCTGGGCCAGGGGCGAATTCACCCCTCCACTTT.

In this sample, this clone turned up once. V gene TRBV2 combines with J gene TRBJ1-1, with D tentatively TRBD1 (5 bases). The CDR3 is 15 amino acids. Germline CDR1 SNHLY, CDR2 FYNNEI. Trimming stripped 8 bases from V and 1 base from J, with 17 bases between. CDR3 nucleotides: TGTGCCAGCGGAGGGGCTCGGGTGGGGAACACTGAAGCTTTCTTT. It encodes CASGGARVGNTEAFF.

V gene TRBV7-9 combines with J gene TRBJ2-5; D unclear. The CDR3 sequence is 12 residues long. Trimming removed 7 bases at V and 2 bases at J, with 8 bases between. Germline V gene sequence: CDR1 SEHNR, CDR2 FQNEAQ (reference sequence). CDR3 sequence: CASTREQETQYF. The CDR3 region has the DNA TGTGCCAGCACCCGAGAGCAAGAGACCCAGTACTTC.

The chain combines TRBV6-6 with TRBJ2-7; D might be TRBD2 (6 bases). Germline CDR1 and CDR2: MNHNY and SVGAGI (reference sequence). Between the trimmed V and J ends, which lost 5 bases and 1 base, there was a span of 12 bases. The CDR3 has 14 amino acids. CDR3 DNA: TGTGCCAGCAGTCTTTACCGGGAGTCCTACGAGCAGTACTTC. Protein product: CASSLYRESYEQYF.

This chain joins TRBV29-1 and TRBJ1-2; possible D gene TRBD1, 5 bases. The CDR3 loop spans 13 amino acids. Germline loops: CDR1 SQVTM, CDR2 ANQGSEA. The V and J ends lost 4 bases and 5 bases respectively, with 14 bases between them. The CDR3 reads CSVAGGTDYGYTF. CDR3 sequence (DNA): TGCAGCGTTGCCGGGGGGACTGATTATGGCTACACCTTC.

Only a few counts were recorded for this clone. This chain links TRBV7-8 with TRBJ1-5, with 9 bases fitting TRBD1. Germline loops: CDR1 SGHVS, CDR2 FQNEAQ. The CDR3 sequence is 15 residues long. V dropped 1 base and J dropped 4; count of bases not matched to a gene: 2. The CDR3 DNA reads as TGTGCCAGCAGCTTAGAACAGGGGGCGAATCAGCCCCAGCATTTT. This codes for CASSLEQGANQPQHF.

The V call is TRBV7-9, the J call TRBJ2-6; weak D call: TRBD2 (6 bases). Trimming removed 0 bases from V and 4 bases from J, with 10 bases in between. Germline CDR1 and CDR2: SEHNR and FQNEAQ (reference sequence). The CDR3 sequence is 16 residues long. This CDR3 reads CASSLALASGANVLTF. As DNA, the CDR3 is TGTGCCAGCAGCTTAGCCCTAGCGTCAGGGGCCAACGTCCTGACTTTC.

The genes are TRBV6-2 or TRBV6-3 and TRBJ2-1, with 15 bases matching TRBD2. Germline V lookup: CDR1 MNHEY, CDR2 SVGEGT. V shed 5 bases, J shed 7 bases, and the junction held 9 bases outside the gene matches. The CDR3 length is 17 residues. CDR3 amino acids: CASSTRLGLAGGNEQFF. CDR3 sequence (DNA): TGTGCCAGCAGTACCCGACTGGGACTAGCGGGAGGTAATGAGCAGTTCTTC.

The chain couples TRBV18 to TRBJ1-1; the D is unclear. This CDR3 contains 15 residues. Looked up from germline, CDR1 is KGHSH and CDR2 is LQKENI. V lost 7 bases and J 1 base, leaving 16 bases between the germline ends. The CDR3 DNA is TGTGCCAGCTACCCGGCGGAGGTACCGAACACTGAAGCTTTCTTT. It translates to CASYPAEVPNTEAFF.

The V gene is TRBV19, the J gene TRBJ2-3; TRBD2 matches at 9 bases. J gave up 5 bases and V 6 bases, and 9 bases lay outside the gene matches. Germline values: CDR1 LNHDA, CDR2 SQIVND (reference sequence). This CDR3 has 15 amino acids. The CDR3 here is CASSYSSGKKDTQYF. The CDR3 DNA is TGTGCCAGTAGCTACTCTAGCGGGAAAAAAGATACGCAGTATTTT.

The J gene is TRBJ1-2, the V gene TRBV4-3; possibly TRBD1 for D (5 bases). The CDR3 covers 14 residues. V was shortened by 0 bases and J by 4 bases, with 9 bases between the two germline ends. Germline CDR1 LGHNA, CDR2 YSLEER. The CDR3 sequence is CASSQERGGYGYTF. CDR3 nucleotides: TGCGCCAGCAGCCAAGAGAGGGGAGGCTATGGCTACACCTTC.

This chain links TRBV10-3 with TRBJ2-1; 10 nucleotides align to TRBD2. Trimming took 7 bases from V and 3 from J; bases not matched to a gene: 12. This CDR3 comprises 17 residues. The germline CDR1 and CDR2 sequences are ENHRY and SYGVKD. The CDR3, as DNA: TGTGCCATCAAAACTAGCGGGGAGGGGTATGGCTACAATGAGCAGTTCTTC. Translating gives CAIKTSGEGYGYNEQFF.

The chain employs TRBV6-2 or TRBV6-3 and TRBJ2-1, with 8 positions matching TRBD2. CDR3 size: 18 residues. V was pared by 3 bases and J by 4 bases, with 14 bases of the junction left unmatched. The V gene's germline CDR1 is MNHEY and CDR2 SVGEGT. As DNA, the CDR3 is TGTGCCAGCAGTTATTCTCTCCTGAGCGGGAGATCTTACAATGAGCAGTTCTTC. Amino acids: CASSYSLLSGRSYNEQFF.

The chain is built from TRBV7-6 and TRBJ1-1; the D is unclear. The CDR3 is 14 amino acids. Trimming took 5 bases from V and 2 from J, leaving 12 bases between them. The germline gives CDR1 SGHVS, CDR2 FNYEAQ. CDR3 region: CASSARRANTEAFF. The CDR3 nucleotides read TGTGCCAGCAGCGCCCGCCGAGCAAACACTGAAGCTTTCTTT.

This chain links TRBV3-1 (or the pseudogene TRBV3-2) with TRBJ1-3, with 7 nucleotides matching TRBD1. Germline loops: CDR1 LGHDT, CDR2 YNNKEL (reference sequence). This CDR3 has 15 residues. The V and J ends lost 5 bases and 3 bases, in that order; junction bases with no gene match: 7. CDR3 DNA: TGTGCCAGCAGCTGGAGGGGGCGCATTGGAAACACCATATATTTT. Its protein product is CASSWRGRIGNTIYF.

This clone counts as medium-sized. The rearrangement links TRBV19 to TRBJ2-1; D perhaps matches TRBD2 (6 bases). Germline lookup yields CDR1 LNHDA and CDR2 SQIVND (reference sequence). The V end was cut by 1 base, the J end by 4 bases, with 17 bases between. The CDR3 consists of 17 residues. In DNA, the CDR3 is TGTGCCAGTAGTATAGTAGGTGGGACTCCGAGTTACAATGAGCAGTTCTTC. It translates to CASSIVGGTPSYNEQFF.

This chain joins TRBV5-1 and TRBJ1-3, with D tentatively TRBD1 (5 bases). Trimming shortened V by 4 bases and J by 0 bases, and 11 bases separated the two germline ends. Germline V CDR1 and CDR2: SGHRS, YFSETQ. CDR3 length equals 15 residues. This chain's CDR3 is CASSPGHYSGNTIYF. In nucleotides, the CDR3 is TGCGCCAGCAGCCCCGGACATTACTCTGGAAACACCATATATTTT.

This clone appeared a few times. The chain recombines TRBV2 with TRBJ2-3; tentatively, D is TRBD2 (5 bases). The CDR3 consists of 12 residues. The germline V gene encodes CDR1 SNHLY and CDR2 FYNNEI. V was clipped by 10 bases and J by 1 base, with 9 bases between them. The CDR3 loop is CANSVGTDTQYF. In DNA form, the CDR3 reads TGTGCCAATAGCGTGGGCACAGATACGCAGTATTTT.

The rearrangement joins TRBV28 to TRBJ2-7; D possibly corresponds to TRBD2 (5 bases). The CDR3 runs to 15 residues. V dropped 6 bases and J dropped 7 bases, with 22 bases sitting between them. Germline V lookup: CDR1 MDHEN, CDR2 SYDVKM. CDR3 DNA: TGTGCCAGCAGCACGAGCGAACAGAGGGCGGGTGAGCAGTACTTC. It is translated as CASSTSEQRAGEQYF.